The present T cell receptor beta chain was sequenced within a study of CD8+ T cells in alopecia areata. Study overall: Each of the treated patients was given oral tofacitinib, 5 to 10 mg twice daily, for moderate-to-severe alopecia areata.

Extracted from the samples, RNA was reverse transcribed into cDNA to serve as the sequencing template. Data came from immunoSEQ multiplex PCR; TCRdb stores just in-frame clones and leaves some out. Here the sample spans about 220,000 clones, around 57% being singletons. Trimming took off 6 bases at V and 4 bases at J, with 13 bases between the two ends. The germline V gene has CDR1 MDHEN and CDR2 SYDVKM. The CDR3 contains 14 residues. This clone was counted only a few times. Its target is not known. The study, taken as a whole, reports: Higher clonality than in normal scalp was seen in lesional scalp, especially alopecia totalis/universalis. Numerous clones, expanded in lesions, remained in scalp and blood during tofacitinib.

Treatment: oral pan-JAK inhibitor, 5-10 mg twice daily. The chain combines TRBV28 with TRBJ1-5, with TRBD1 as a possible D gene (6 bases). This clonotype originated in a human donor with alopecia areata. This material consisted of CD4+ T cells sorted from blood, taken at week 4, from a patient treated with tofacitinib. The CDR3 nucleotides read TGTGCCAGCAGAGAACAGGGAGGGAATCAGCCCCAGCATTTT. The encoded protein is CASREQGGNQPQHF.